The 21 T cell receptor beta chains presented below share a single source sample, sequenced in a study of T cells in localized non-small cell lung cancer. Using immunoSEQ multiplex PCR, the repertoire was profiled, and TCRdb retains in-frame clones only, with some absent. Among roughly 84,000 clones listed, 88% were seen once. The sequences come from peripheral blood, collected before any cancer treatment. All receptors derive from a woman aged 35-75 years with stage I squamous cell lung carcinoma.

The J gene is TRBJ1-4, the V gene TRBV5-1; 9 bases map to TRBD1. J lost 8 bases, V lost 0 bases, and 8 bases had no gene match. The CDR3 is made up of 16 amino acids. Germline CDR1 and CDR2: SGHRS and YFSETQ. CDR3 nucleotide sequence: TGCGCCAGCAGCTTGGCCGGGACAGGGTCGCGAGAAAAACTGTTTTTT. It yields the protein CASSLAGTGSREKLFF.

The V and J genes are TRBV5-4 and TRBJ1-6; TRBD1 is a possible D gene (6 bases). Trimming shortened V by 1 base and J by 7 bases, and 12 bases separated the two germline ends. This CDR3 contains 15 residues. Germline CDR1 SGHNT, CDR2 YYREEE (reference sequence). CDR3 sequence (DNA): TGTGCCAGCAGCTTGCAAGGGACACCGAATTCACCCCTCCACTTT. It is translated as CASSLQGTPNSPLHF.

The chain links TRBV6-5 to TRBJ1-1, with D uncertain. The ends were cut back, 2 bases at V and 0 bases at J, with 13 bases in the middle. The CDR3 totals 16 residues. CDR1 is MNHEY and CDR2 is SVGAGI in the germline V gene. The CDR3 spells CASSYPQSYLNTEAFF. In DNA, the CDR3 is TGTGCCAGCAGTTACCCCCAGTCTTACCTGAACACTGAAGCTTTCTTT.

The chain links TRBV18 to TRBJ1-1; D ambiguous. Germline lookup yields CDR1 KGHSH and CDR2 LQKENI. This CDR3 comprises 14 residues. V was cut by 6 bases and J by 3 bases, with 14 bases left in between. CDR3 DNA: TGTGCCAGCTCCGCGCGACAAGAATACACTGAAGCTTTCTTT. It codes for CASSARQEYTEAFF.

CDR3 amino acids: CASSGAGGQETQYF. The CDR3 nucleotides read TGTGCCAGCAGCGGGGCAGGGGGACAAGAGACCCAGTACTTC. This sequence joins TRBV5-4 and TRBJ2-5, with TRBD1 matching over 7 bases. The CDR3 totals 14 residues. With V trimmed by 4 bases and J by 2 bases, 5 bases remained unmatched. CDR1 and CDR2 (germline): SGHNT, YYREEE (reference sequence).

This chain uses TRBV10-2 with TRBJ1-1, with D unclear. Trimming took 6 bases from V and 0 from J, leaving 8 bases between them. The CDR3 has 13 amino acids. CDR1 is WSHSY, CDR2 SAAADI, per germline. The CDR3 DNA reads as TGCGCCAGCAGGAGTGGAATGAACACTGAAGCTTTCTTT. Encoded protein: CASRSGMNTEAFF.

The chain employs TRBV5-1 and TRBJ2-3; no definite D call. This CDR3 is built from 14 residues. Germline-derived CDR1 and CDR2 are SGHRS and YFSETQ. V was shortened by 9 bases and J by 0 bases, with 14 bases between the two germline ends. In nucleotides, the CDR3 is TGCGCCACCCGTGGCCGCGCTAGCACAGATACGCAGTATTTT. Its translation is CATRGRASTDTQYF.

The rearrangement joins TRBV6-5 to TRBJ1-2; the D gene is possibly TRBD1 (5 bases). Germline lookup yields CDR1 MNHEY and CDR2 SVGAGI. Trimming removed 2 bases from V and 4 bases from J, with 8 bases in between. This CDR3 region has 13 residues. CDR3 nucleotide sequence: TGTGCCAGCAGTTACGGGGGTGGCTATGGCTACACCTTC. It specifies CASSYGGGYGYTF.

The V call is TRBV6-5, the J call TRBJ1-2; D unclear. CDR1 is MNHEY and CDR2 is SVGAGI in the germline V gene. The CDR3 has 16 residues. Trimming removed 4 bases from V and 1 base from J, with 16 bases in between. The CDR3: CASSSSRRADNYGYTF. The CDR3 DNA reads TGTGCCAGCAGTTCCTCCCGGAGGGCGGATAACTATGGCTACACCTTC.

The CDR3: CASRGQGGFHEKLFF. The DNA of the CDR3 is TGTGCCAGCAGAGGCCAGGGAGGGTTTCATGAAAAACTGTTTTTT. The rearrangement uses TRBV2 and TRBJ1-4, with D tentatively TRBD1 (5 bases). The CDR3 contains 15 residues. Germline V CDR1 and CDR2: SNHLY, FYNNEI. V lost 6 bases, J lost 6 bases, and 17 bases lay in between.

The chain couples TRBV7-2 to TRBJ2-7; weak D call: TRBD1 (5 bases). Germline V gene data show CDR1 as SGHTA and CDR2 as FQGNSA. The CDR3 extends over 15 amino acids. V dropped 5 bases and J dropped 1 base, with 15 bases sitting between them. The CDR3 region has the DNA TGTGCCAGCAGCCTAAGGCAGGGTATGTCCTACGAGCAGTACTTC. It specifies CASSLRQGMSYEQYF.

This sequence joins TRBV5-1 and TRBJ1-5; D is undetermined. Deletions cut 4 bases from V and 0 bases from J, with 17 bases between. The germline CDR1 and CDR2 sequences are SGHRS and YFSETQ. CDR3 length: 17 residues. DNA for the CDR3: TGCGCCAGCAGCCCTGGACCCCTTTACTATAGCAATCAGCCCCAGCATTTT. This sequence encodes CASSPGPLYYSNQPQHF.

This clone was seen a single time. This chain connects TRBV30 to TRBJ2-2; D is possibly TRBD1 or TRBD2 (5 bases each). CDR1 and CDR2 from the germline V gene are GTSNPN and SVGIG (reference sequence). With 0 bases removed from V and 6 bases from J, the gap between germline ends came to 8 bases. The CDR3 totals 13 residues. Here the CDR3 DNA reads TGTGCCTGGAGTGTCGGGGACGCCGGGGAGCTGTTTTTT. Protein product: CAWSVGDAGELFF.

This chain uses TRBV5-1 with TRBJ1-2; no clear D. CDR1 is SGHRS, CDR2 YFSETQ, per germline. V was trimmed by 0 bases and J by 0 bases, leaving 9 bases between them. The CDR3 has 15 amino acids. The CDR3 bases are TGCGCCAGCAGCTTGGGCGCCGATCCTAACTATGGCTACACCTTC. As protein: CASSLGADPNYGYTF.

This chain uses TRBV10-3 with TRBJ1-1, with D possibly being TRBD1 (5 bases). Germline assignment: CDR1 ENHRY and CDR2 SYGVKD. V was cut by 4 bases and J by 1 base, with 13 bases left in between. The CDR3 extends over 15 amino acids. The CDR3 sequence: CAISVGRESNTEAFF. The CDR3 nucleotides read TGTGCCATCAGTGTAGGCAGGGAATCGAACACTGAAGCTTTCTTT.

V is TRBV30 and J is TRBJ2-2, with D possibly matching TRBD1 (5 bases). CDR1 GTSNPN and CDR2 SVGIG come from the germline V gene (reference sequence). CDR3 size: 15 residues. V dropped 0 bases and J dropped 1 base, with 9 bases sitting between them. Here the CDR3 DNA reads TGTGCCTGGAGTGTACAGGTACTGAACACCGGGGAGCTGTTTTTT. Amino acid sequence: CAWSVQVLNTGELFF.

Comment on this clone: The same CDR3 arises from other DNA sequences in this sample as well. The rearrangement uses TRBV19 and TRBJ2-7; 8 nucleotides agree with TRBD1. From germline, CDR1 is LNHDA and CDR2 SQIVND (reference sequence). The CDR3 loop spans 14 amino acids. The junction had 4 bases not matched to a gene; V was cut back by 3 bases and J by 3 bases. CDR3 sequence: CASSIGTGSYEQYF. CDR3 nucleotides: TGTGCCAGTAGTATCGGGACAGGAAGCTACGAGCAGTACTTC.

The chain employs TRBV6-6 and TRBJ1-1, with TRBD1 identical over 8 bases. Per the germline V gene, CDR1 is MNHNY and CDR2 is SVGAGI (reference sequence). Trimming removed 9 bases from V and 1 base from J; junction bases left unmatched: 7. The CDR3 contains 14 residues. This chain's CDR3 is CASRWGTGNTEAFF. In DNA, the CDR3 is TGTGCCAGTCGGTGGGGGACAGGGAACACTGAAGCTTTCTTT.

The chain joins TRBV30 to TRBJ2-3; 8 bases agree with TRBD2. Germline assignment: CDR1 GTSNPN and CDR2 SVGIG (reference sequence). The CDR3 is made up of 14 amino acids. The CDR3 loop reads CAKARGGLESTQYF. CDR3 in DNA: TGTGCTAAAGCACGGGGGGGCCTAGAAAGCACGCAGTATTTT.

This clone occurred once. In nucleotides, the CDR3 is TGCAGCGGGGCGGCGGCCTCCTACAATGAGCAGTTCTTC. Amino acids: CSGAAASYNEQFF. This rearrangement joins TRBV29-1 to TRBJ2-1; unclear D gene. Germline V gene lookup returns CDR1 SQVTM and CDR2 ANQGSEA. The germline V and J ends were trimmed by 7 bases and 0 bases, with 10 bases remaining between them. The CDR3 length is 13 residues.

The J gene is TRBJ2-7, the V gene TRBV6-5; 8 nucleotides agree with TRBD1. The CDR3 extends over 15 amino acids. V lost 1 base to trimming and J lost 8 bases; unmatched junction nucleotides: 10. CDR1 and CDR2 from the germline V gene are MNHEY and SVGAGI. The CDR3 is CASSYYGQGTGQQYF. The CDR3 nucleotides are TGTGCCAGCAGTTACTACGGACAGGGAACCGGGCAGCAGTACTTC.